This T cell receptor beta chain was found in a study of human T cells and chemical hapten exposure. TCRdb redid the calling of the 5' RACE reads with MiXCR, one entry per CDR3 protein. The sample has about 81,000 distinct CDR3 sequences; about 8.4% are singletons. The study extracted total RNA from unfractionated whole blood. This CDR3 region has 15 residues. V lost 4 bases and J lost 0, with 11 bases in between. The V gene's germline CDR1 is SGDLS and CDR2 YYNGEE. In this sample, this clonotype turned up many times. V gene TRBV9 combines with J gene TRBJ1-3; no definite D call. The sequence derives from a male donor in good health. The CDR3 bases are TGTGCCAGCAGCCCTCATGACACCTCTGGAAACACCATATATTTT. Residues: CASSPHDTSGNTIYF.